The present T cell receptor beta chain was sequenced within a study of blood T cells in healthy people across ages. Per sample, at least 6 micrograms of total RNA were extracted. The authors ran a second PCR of roughly 7 to 11 cycles using a sample-barcoded 5' primer and a J-beta primer mix. Every molecule of cDNA carried a tag from a template-switch adaptor with 12 random nucleotides. TCRdb called the 5' RACE reads again in MiXCR, with one record for every CDR3 protein. The data show approximately 1,700,000 distinct CDR3 sequences, about 39% seen once. In the case of this clonotype: The antigen remains undetermined.

The germline V and J ends were trimmed by 3 bases and 6 bases, with 14 bases remaining between them. Per the germline V gene, CDR1 is SGHTA and CDR2 is FQGNSA. The CDR3 sequence is 15 residues long. General study results and limits: Measured against age, TCR beta diversity per million T cells decreased in a roughly linear manner.

The sequencing sample was made of blood. This clonotype originated in a human donor in good health. This chain uses TRBV7-2 with TRBJ2-2, with D possibly being TRBD1 or TRBD2 (5 bases each). CDR3 DNA: TGTGCCAGCAGCTTGAGGGGACCGCACGCCGGGGAGCTGTTTTTT. Protein sequence: CASSLRGPHAGELFF.